This is a list of T cell receptor beta chains from one sample in a study of T cells in localized non-small cell lung cancer. Assay: immunoSEQ multiplex PCR; the TCRdb copy retains only in-frame clones and omits some. The table has about 40,000 clones, approximately 80% seen once; the top ten hold about 7%. This specimen was peripheral blood mononuclear cells, taken before any cancer treatment. These receptors were collected from a male donor older than 55 with stage II lung adenocarcinoma. Both conserved end residues are part of each CDR3. D genes are given only for firm matches. Clone size is shown for a subset of rows, as once, few, many or a class of expanded clone.

>TRBV5-6|.|few|TRBJ1-1
CASSFGIWATRDTEAFF
TGTGCCAGCAGCTTCGGTATATGGGCAACAAGGGACACTGAAGCTTTCTTT
>TRBV5-1|.|.|TRBJ1-1
CASSRAPEGEAFF
TGCGCCAGCAGCCGCGCCCCCGAAGGTGAAGCTTTCTTT
>TRBV5-6|.|.|TRBJ1-1
CASSFGTANTEAFF
TGTGCCAGCAGCTTTGGGACGGCGAACACTGAAGCTTTCTTT
>TRBV19|TRBD1|.|TRBJ1-5
CASKSGAGGRQPQHF
TGTGCCAGTAAGTCTGGGGCAGGGGGACGTCAGCCCCAGCATTTT
>TRBV19|.|.|TRBJ2-2
CASGQLTGELFF
TGTGCCAGTGGACAACTCACCGGGGAGCTGTTTTTT
>TRBV18|.|.|TRBJ2-5
CASSPSFQETQYF
TGTGCCAGCTCACCATCATTTCAAGAGACCCAGTACTTC
>TRBV30|.|.|TRBJ1-1
CAWTGDMNTEAFF
TGTGCCTGGACAGGCGACATGAACACTGAAGCTTTCTTT
>TRBV6-5|.|.|TRBJ1-2
CASSYGPPGGYTF
TGTGCCAGCAGTTACGGGCCGCCGGGTGGCTACACCTTC
>TRBV9|.|.|TRBJ1-1
CASSVAGGQNTEAFF
TGTGCCAGCAGCGTAGCCGGGGGCCAGAACACTGAAGCTTTCTTT
>TRBV19|TRBD1|.|TRBJ1-2
CASSFGTGGYYGYTF
TGTGCCAGTAGTTTTGGGACAGGGGGATACTATGGCTACACCTTC
>TRBV6-1|.|.|TRBJ1-4
CASSEIAGSNEKLFF
TGTGCCAGCAGTGAAATAGCGGGGTCTAATGAAAAACTGTTTTTT
>TRBV30|.|.|TRBJ2-3
CAWSAGVQGADTQYF
TGTGCCTGGAGTGCTGGCGTCCAGGGCGCAGATACGCAGTATTTT
>TRBV7-9|TRBD1|.|TRBJ2-7
CASSPITPGQGLYEQYF
TGTGCCAGCAGCCCAATAACCCCGGGACAGGGCCTCTACGAGCAGTACTTC
>TRBV6-6|.|few|TRBJ2-7
CASSPDSTYEQYF
TGTGCCAGCAGCCCGGACAGTACCTACGAGCAGTACTTC
>TRBV6-1|.|.|TRBJ1-2
CASSEAGSRKYGYTF
TGTGCCAGCAGTGAAGCTGGCAGCCGGAAGTATGGCTACACCTTC
>TRBV7-6|.|.|TRBJ2-7
CASSSRGGNYEQYF
TGTGCCAGCAGCTCCAGAGGCGGGAACTACGAGCAGTACTTC
>TRBV6-5|.|.|TRBJ2-3
CASSYMGESTDTQYF
TGTGCCAGCAGTTACATGGGGGAGAGCACAGATACGCAGTATTTT
>TRBV10-3|TRBD1|.|TRBJ2-6
CAINSETGGHGANVLTF
TGTGCCATCAATTCAGAGACAGGGGGCCATGGGGCCAACGTCCTGACTTTC
>TRBV11-2|.|.|TRBJ1-4
CASSIERSTNEKLFF
TGTGCCAGCAGCATTGAAAGATCAACTAATGAAAAACTGTTTTTT
>TRBV19|.|.|TRBJ2-3
CASSFLRGGTQYF
TGTGCCAGTAGTTTCCTGCGTGGGGGTACGCAGTATTTT
>TRBV2|TRBD1|.|TRBJ1-6
CASNPTGTGRSPLHF
TGTGCCAGCAATCCGACCGGGACAGGGCGATCACCCCTCCACTTT
>TRBV13|TRBD2|.|TRBJ2-5
CASSPTRASGLETQYF
TGTGCCAGCAGCCCTACTCGTGCTAGCGGTTTAGAGACCCAGTACTTC
>TRBV6-6|.|once|TRBJ2-7
CASSQGNSYEQYF
TGTGCCAGCTCCCAGGGTAACTCCTACGAGCAGTACTTC
>TRBV5-6|.|.|TRBJ2-1
CASSSGNEQFF
TGTGCCAGCAGCTCGGGAAATGAGCAGTTCTTC
>TRBV25-1|.|.|TRBJ1-5
CASSGEGYWEPQHF
TGTGCCAGCAGTGGCGAAGGGTATTGGGAGCCCCAGCATTTT
>TRBV6-5|.|.|TRBJ2-5
CASSYSGYLGETQYF
TGTGCCAGCAGTTACTCCGGGTACCTCGGGGAGACCCAGTACTTC
>TRBV19|.|.|TRBJ1-4
CASSIGGAVEKLFF
TGTGCCAGTAGTATAGGGGGTGCAGTTGAAAAACTGTTTTTT
>TRBV5-6|.|.|TRBJ2-7
CASSLDRYEQYF
TGTGCCAGCAGCCTGGACAGATACGAGCAGTACTTC
>TRBV14|TRBD1|.|TRBJ1-1
CASTIGTVNTEAFF
TGTGCCAGCACCATCGGGACAGTGAACACTGAAGCTTTCTTT
>TRBV7-2|.|.|TRBJ2-3
CASSSLGSTDTQYF
TGTGCCAGCAGCTCTTTGGGTAGCACAGATACGCAGTATTTT
>TRBV7-2|.|.|TRBJ2-7
CASSPRKGGTYEQYF
TGTGCCAGCAGCCCCCGAAAGGGAGGAACCTACGAGCAGTACTTC
>TRBV5-4|.|.|TRBJ2-5
CASSLQGSGETQYF
TGTGCCAGCAGCTTGCAGGGGTCGGGAGAGACCCAGTACTTC
>TRBV5-1|.|.|TRBJ2-1
CASISFGVGVANEQFF
TGCGCCAGCATCTCTTTTGGGGTAGGAGTCGCGAATGAGCAGTTCTTC